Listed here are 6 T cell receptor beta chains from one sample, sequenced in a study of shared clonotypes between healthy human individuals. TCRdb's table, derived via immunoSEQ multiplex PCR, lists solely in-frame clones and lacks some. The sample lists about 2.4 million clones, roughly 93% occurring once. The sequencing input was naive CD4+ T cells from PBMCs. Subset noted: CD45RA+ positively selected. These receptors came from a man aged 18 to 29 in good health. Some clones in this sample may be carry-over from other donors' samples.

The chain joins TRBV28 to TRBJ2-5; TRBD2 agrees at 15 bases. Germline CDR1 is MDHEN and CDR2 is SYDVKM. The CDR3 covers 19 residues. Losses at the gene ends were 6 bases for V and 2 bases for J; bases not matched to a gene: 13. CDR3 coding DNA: TGTGCCAGCAGGTCCGGGACTAGCGGGAGGTCCTCCTCGCAAGAGACCCAGTACTTC. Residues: CASRSGTSGRSSSQETQYF.

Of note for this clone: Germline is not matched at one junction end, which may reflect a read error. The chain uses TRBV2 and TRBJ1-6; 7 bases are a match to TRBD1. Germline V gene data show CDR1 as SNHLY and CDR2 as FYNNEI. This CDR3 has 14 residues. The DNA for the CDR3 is TGTGCCAGCAGTAGACAGGGCTATGATTCACCCCTCCACTTT. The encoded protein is CASSRQGYDSPLHF.

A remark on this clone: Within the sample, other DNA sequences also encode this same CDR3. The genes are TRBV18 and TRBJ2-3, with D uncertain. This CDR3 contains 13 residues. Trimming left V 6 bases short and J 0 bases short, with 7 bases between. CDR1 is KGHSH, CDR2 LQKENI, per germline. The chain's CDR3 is CASSPTSTDTQYF. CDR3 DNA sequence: TGTGCCAGCTCGCCCACTAGCACAGATACGCAGTATTTT.

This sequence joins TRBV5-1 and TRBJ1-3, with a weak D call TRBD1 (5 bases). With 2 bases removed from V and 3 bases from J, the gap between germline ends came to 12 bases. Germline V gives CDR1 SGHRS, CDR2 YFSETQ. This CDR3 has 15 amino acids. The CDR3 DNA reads TGCGCCAGCAGCTTTGGCGGGGGATATGGAAACACCATATATTTT. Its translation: CASSFGGGYGNTIYF. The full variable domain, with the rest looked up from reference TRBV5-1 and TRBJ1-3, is KAGVTQTPRYLIKTRGQQVTLSCSPISGHRSVSWYQQTPGQGLQFLFEYFSETQRNKGNFPGRFSGRQFSNSRSEMNVSTLELGDSALYLCASSFGGGYGNTIYFGEGSWLTVV.

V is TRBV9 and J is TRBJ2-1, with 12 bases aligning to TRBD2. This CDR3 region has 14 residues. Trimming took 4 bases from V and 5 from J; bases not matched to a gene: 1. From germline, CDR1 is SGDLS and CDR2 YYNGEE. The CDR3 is CASSRLAGDNEQFF. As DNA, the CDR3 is TGTGCCAGCAGCAGACTAGCGGGAGACAATGAGCAGTTCTTC.

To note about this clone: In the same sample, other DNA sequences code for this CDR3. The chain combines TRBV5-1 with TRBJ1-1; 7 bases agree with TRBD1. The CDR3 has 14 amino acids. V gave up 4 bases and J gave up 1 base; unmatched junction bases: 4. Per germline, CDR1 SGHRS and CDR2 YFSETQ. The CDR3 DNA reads TGCGCCAGCAGCAGAGACAGGGCGAACACTGAAGCTTTCTTT. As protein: CASSRDRANTEAFF.